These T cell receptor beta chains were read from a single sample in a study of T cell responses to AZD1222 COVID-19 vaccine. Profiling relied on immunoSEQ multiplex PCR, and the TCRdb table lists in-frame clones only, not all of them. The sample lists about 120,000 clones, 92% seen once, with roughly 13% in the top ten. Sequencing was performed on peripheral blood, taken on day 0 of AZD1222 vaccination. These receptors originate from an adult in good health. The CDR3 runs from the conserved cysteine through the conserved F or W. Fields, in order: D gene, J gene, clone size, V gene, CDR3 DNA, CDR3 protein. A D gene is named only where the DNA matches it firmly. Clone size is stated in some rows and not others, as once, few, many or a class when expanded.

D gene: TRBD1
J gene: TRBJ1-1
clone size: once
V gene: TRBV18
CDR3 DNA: TGTGCCAGCTCAGTTCGTGCAGGGGGCACTGAAGCTTTCTTT
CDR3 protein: CASSVRAGGTEAFF

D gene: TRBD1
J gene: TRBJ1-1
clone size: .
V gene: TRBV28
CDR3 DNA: TGTGCCAGCAGTTTACTCTCAGGGGGCGCGGGTTTGAACACTGAAGCTTTCTTT
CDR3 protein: CASSLLSGGAGLNTEAFF

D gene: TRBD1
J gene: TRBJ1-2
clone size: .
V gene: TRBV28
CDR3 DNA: TGTGCCAGCAGTTTATCCCAGGGGGCGTATTACTATGGCTACACCTTC
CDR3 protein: CASSLSQGAYYYGYTF

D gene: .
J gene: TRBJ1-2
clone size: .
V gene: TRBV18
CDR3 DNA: TGTGCCAGCTCACCACCAGGAGGATTGGGTCCTCATGGCTACACCTTC
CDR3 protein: CASSPPGGLGPHGYTF

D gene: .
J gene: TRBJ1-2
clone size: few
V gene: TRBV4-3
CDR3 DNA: TGCGCCAGCACACCAAAGGCGGCTAACTATGGCTACACCTTC
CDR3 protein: CASTPKAANYGYTF

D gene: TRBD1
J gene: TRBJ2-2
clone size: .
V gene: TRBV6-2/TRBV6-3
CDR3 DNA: TGTGCCAGCAGTCCAGGGGGCCGGGACACCGGGGAGCTGTTTTTT
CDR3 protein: CASSPGGRDTGELFF

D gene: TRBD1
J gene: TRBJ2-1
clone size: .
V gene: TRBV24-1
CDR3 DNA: TGTGCCACCAGTGCGGGACAGGTCAAAAATGAGCAGTTCTTC
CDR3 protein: CATSAGQVKNEQFF

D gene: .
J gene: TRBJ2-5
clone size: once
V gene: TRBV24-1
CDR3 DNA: TGTGCCACCAGTGCCGCAGGACCCCTAGGCGAGACCCAGTACTTC
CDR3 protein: CATSAAGPLGETQYF

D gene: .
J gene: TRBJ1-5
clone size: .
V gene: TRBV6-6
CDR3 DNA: TGTGCCAGCAGTTACCCAGGGAGTAGCAATCAGCCCCAGCATTTT
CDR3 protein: CASSYPGSSNQPQHF

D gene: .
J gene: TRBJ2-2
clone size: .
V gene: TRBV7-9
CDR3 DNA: TGTGCCAGCAGCTTAGCGGGGGTGTCCGGGGAGCTGTTTTTT
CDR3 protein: CASSLAGVSGELFF

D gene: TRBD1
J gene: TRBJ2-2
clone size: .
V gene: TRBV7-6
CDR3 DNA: TGTGCCAGCAGCTTAGCCCGGATAGGACAGGGGGCTTGGACCGGGGAGCTGTTTTTT
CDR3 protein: CASSLARIGQGAWTGELFF

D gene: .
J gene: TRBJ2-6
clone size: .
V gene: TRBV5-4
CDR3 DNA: TGTGCCAGCAGCTTGGAACGCTCTGGGGCCAACGTCCTGACTTTC
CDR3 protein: CASSLERSGANVLTF

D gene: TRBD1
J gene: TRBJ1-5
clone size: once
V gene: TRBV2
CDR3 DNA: TGTGCCAGCAGAGAGTACAGGGGAACCGGAGTCGAGGATCAGCCCCAGCATTTT
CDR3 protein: CASREYRGTGVEDQPQHF

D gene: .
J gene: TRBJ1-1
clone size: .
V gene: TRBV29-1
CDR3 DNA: TGCAGCGTTGCCCTCCAATCAACCTCTGAAGCTTTCTTT
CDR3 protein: CSVALQSTSEAFF

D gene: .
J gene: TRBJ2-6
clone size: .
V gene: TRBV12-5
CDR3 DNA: TGTGCTTGTCTAGTCCCAGGGGCCAACGTCCTGACTTTC
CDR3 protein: CACLVPGANVLTF

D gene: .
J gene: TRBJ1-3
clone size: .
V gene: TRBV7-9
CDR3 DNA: TGTGCCAGCAGCCTCGGTGGGGGTATAATTGAAAACACCATATATTTT
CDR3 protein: CASSLGGGIIENTIYF

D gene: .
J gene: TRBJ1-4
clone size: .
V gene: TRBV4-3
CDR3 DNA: TGCGCCAGCAGCCAAGATGGTACCCAGTCAACTAATGAAAAACTGTTTTTT
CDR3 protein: CASSQDGTQSTNEKLFF

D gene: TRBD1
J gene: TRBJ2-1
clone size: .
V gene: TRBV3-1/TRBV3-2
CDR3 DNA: TGTGCCAGCAGCCAGGCCGGGACAGGGAAACTCGCGGAGCAGTTCTTC
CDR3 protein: CASSQAGTGKLAEQFF

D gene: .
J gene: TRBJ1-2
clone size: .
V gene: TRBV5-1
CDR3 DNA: TGCGCCAGCAGCTTGACAGGACTCCTCGTCGGAGGACCCTCCCTATCTAACTATGGCTACACCTTC
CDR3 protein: CASSLTGLLVGGPSLSNYGYTF

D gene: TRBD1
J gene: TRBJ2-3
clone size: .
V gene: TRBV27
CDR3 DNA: TGTGCCAGCAGCACGAGCGGGACAGGGACAGATACGCAGTATTTT
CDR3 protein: CASSTSGTGTDTQYF

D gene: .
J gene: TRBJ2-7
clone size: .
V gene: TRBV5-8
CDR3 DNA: TGTGCCAGCAGCGACTCCGCCCGAATTTCCTACGAGCAGTACTTC
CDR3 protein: CASSDSARISYEQYF

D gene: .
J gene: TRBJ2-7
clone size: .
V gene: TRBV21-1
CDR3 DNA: TGTGCCAGCAAGGCAGCCCAGCTGGGCGAGCAGTACTTC
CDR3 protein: CASKAAQLGEQYF

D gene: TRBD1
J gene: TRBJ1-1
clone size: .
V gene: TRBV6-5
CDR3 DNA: TGTGCCAGCAGCTCACCCGACAGGGAGGGTACTGAAGCTTTCTTT
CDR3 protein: CASSSPDREGTEAFF

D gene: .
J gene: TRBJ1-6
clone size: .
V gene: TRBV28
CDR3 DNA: TGTGCCAGCAGTTTAGGCAGGTCCCTTAATTCACCCCTCCACTTT
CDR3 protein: CASSLGRSLNSPLHF

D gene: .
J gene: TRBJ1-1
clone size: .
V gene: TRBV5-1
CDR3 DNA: TGCGCCAGCAGCTTGGAAGGCTCGGGGCTAAACACTGAAGCTTTCTTT
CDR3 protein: CASSLEGSGLNTEAFF

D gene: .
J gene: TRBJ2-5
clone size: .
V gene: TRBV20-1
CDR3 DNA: TGCAGTGCTAGAGCCGGCGCTACCCAGTACTTC
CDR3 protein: CSARAGATQYF

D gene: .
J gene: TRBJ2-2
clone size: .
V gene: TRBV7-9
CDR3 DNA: TGTGCCAGCAGCCCCCCGTCCGCGAACACCGGGGAGCTGTTTTTT
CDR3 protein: CASSPPSANTGELFF

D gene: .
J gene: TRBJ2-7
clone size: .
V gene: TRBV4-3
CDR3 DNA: TGCGCCAGCAGCCAAGATCCATCTAGCGACTACGAGCAGTACTTC
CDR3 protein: CASSQDPSSDYEQYF

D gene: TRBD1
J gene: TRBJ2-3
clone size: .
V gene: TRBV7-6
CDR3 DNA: TGTGCCAGCAGCTCGGAGGACAGGAGCACAGATACGCAGTATTTT
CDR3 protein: CASSSEDRSTDTQYF

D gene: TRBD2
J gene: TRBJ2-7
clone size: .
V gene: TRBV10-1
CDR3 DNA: TGCGCCAGCAGTCTAGCTAGCGGGAGTCTGGACGAGCAGTACTTC
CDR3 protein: CASSLASGSLDEQYF